Below are 30 T cell receptor beta chains sequenced from a single sample in a study of neurological immune-mediated disorders. Each CDR3 protein is one row after TCRdb ran MiXCR on the 5' RACE reads. The table lists 55,000 to 65,000 distinct CDR3 sequences, around 9.7% of them singletons. The sample's time point: longitudinal time-point 2. Sequencing input: PBMCs. The receptor set was obtained from a man aged 25-40 years in good health.

This clonotype was recorded at least ten times. The V call is TRBV7-9, the J call TRBJ2-5, with 12 bases matching TRBD1. The length of the CDR3 is 14 residues. Losses at the gene ends were 8 bases for V and 5 bases for J; bases not matched to a gene: 6. Germline CDR1 is SEHNR and CDR2 is FQNEAQ (reference sequence). The CDR3 protein is CASSGQGAWETQYF. For the CDR3, the DNA is TGTGCCAGCTCGGGACAGGGGGCTTGGGAGACCCAGTACTTC.

This clonotype appeared many times. The rearrangement uses TRBV28 and TRBJ1-5; unclear D gene. Germline CDR1 reads MDHEN; CDR2 reads SYDVKM. CDR3 length equals 15 residues. V was pared by 1 base and J by 0 bases, with 7 bases between. The CDR3 DNA follows: TGTGCCAGCAGTTTATCCGTAAATAGCAATCAGCCCCAGCATTTT. Translating it yields CASSLSVNSNQPQHF.

J is TRBJ2-1 and V is TRBV7-9, with 10 nucleotides matching TRBD2. Germline CDR1 SEHNR, CDR2 FQNEAQ (reference sequence). After removal of 1 base from V and 3 bases from J, the junction contained 6 bases not matched to a gene. This CDR3 region has 17 residues. The CDR3 region is CASSLDFGLADYNEQFF. The CDR3 bases are TGTGCCAGCAGCTTAGACTTCGGACTAGCGGACTACAATGAGCAGTTCTTC.

This clonotype was counted at least ten times. The chain has TRBV3-1 and TRBJ2-7; 10 nucleotides align to TRBD2. Unmatched junction bases numbered 0, after V lost 4 bases and J lost 3 bases. The CDR3 totals 13 residues. CDR1 and CDR2 (germline): LGHDT, YNNKEL (reference sequence). DNA of the CDR3: TGTGCCAGCAGCCCTAGCGGGGGCTACGAGCAGTACTTC. The encoded protein is CASSPSGGYEQYF.

Regarding this clonotype: A much larger clone lies a single base off, so this may be a read error. The V gene is TRBV6-5, the J gene TRBJ2-1; D uncertain. Germline assignment: CDR1 MNHEY and CDR2 SVGAGI. This CDR3 spans 16 amino acids. In DNA, the CDR3 is TGTGCCAGCAGTTACTCGGTGGTACCTAGATACAATGATCAGTTCTTC. Protein sequence: CASSYSVVPRYNDQFF.

This clonotype was counted at least ten times. The J gene is TRBJ1-2, the V gene TRBV7-2; D not resolved. This CDR3 has 14 residues. The germline V gene has CDR1 SGHTA and CDR2 FQGNSA. Trimming removed 5 bases at V and 4 bases at J, with 14 bases between. The CDR3 region is CASSQADISYGYTF. The CDR3, as DNA: TGTGCCAGCAGCCAGGCAGATATCTCCTATGGCTACACCTTC.

Ten or more counts support this clonotype. The chain combines TRBV9 with TRBJ1-4; no firm D call. This CDR3 spans 15 amino acids. CDR1 is SGDLS, CDR2 YYNGEE, per germline. Trimming shortened V by 0 bases and J by 2 bases, and 8 bases separated the two germline ends. CDR3 amino acids: CASSVAAGTNEKLFF. For the CDR3, the DNA is TGTGCCAGCAGCGTAGCCGCAGGCACTAATGAAAAACTGTTTTTT.

The chain joins TRBV28 to TRBJ1-1, with D hard to call. Germline V gives CDR1 MDHEN, CDR2 SYDVKM. The CDR3 runs 13 residues. V lost 2 bases and J 4 bases, leaving 8 bases between the germline ends. The CDR3 DNA sequence: TGTGCCAGCAGTTTAGCATGGGGCACTGAAGCTTTCTTT. Translation: CASSLAWGTEAFF.

This clonotype was seen at least ten times. The chain employs TRBV7-6 and TRBJ2-7; 9 bases line up with TRBD1. CDR3 length: 16 residues. Trimming removed 3 bases from V and 0 bases from J; junction bases left unmatched: 6. Germline assignment: CDR1 SGHVS and CDR2 FNYEAQ. Written as DNA, the CDR3 is TGTGCCAGCAGCTTGGTGCCGGGACAGGGCTCCTACGAGCAGTACTTC. Amino acids: CASSLVPGQGSYEQYF.

There are many counts of this clonotype. The genes are TRBV27 and TRBJ2-7, with 7 bases matching TRBD1. V was clipped by 8 bases and J by 5 bases; unmatched bases: 0. CDR1 MNHEY and CDR2 SMNVEV come from the germline V gene (reference sequence). The CDR3 covers 10 residues. The CDR3 DNA is TGTGCCAGCGGACAGGACGAGCAGTACTTC. This translates into CASGQDEQYF.

This clonotype was counted ten times or more. The chain couples TRBV27 to TRBJ1-2; D perhaps matches TRBD1 (5 bases). The V gene's germline CDR1 is MNHEY and CDR2 SMNVEV (reference sequence). Trimming pared 0 bases from V and 6 bases from J, leaving 11 bases between. CDR3 length: 14 amino acids. This chain's CDR3 is CASSLSRGIDGYTF. CDR3 in DNA: TGTGCCAGCAGTTTATCGCGGGGGATCGATGGCTACACCTTC.

This clonotype was observed at least ten times. This chain connects TRBV28 to TRBJ1-2; the D gene is possibly TRBD1 (6 bases). The germline gives CDR1 MDHEN, CDR2 SYDVKM. Deletions cut 4 bases from V and 4 bases from J, with 19 bases between. The CDR3 covers 16 residues. The CDR3 loop is CASSSSRDTPPYGYTF. For the CDR3, the DNA is TGTGCCAGCAGTTCGAGTCGGGACACACCGCCCTATGGCTACACCTTC.

This clonotype has ten or more counts. The chain joins TRBV10-3 to TRBJ1-2, with a tentative D call TRBD1 (6 bases). Trimming took 0 bases from V and 4 from J, leaving 12 bases between them. Per germline, CDR1 ENHRY and CDR2 SYGVKD. This CDR3 comprises 15 residues. CDR3 DNA: TGTGCCATCAGTGAGTCGTCGGGGGGCGGCTATGGCTACACCTTC. It translates to CAISESSGGGYGYTF.

The chain links TRBV27 to TRBJ1-3; a possible D gene is TRBD1 (6 bases). The V end was cut by 6 bases, the J end by 8 bases, with 14 bases between. The CDR3 sequence is 13 residues long. Per germline, CDR1 MNHEY and CDR2 SMNVEV (reference sequence). Here the CDR3 DNA reads TGTGCCAGCAGGAAGACAGGTCGCGACACCATATATTTT. This translates into CASRKTGRDTIYF.

This clonotype was observed many times. J is TRBJ2-1 and V is TRBV24-1; maybe TRBD2 (6 bases). The CDR3 totals 17 residues. V lost 0 bases, J lost 2 bases, and 13 bases lay in between. CDR1 and CDR2 from the germline V gene are KGHDR and SFDVKD. The CDR3 here is CATSDLSAGRTYNEQFF. DNA of the CDR3: TGTGCCACCAGTGATTTGTCGGCGGGGCGAACCTACAATGAGCAGTTCTTC.

This clonotype is classed as medium-sized. The CDR3 loop is CASSVGTGDLDYGYTF. The CDR3 nucleotides are TGTGCCAGCAGCGTCGGGACAGGGGATTTGGATTATGGCTACACCTTC. The V gene is TRBV9, the J gene TRBJ1-2; 10 nucleotides match TRBD1. The V segment lost 2 bases and the J segment 5 bases; nucleotides outside the gene matches: 9. The CDR3 is made up of 16 amino acids. The germline V gene encodes CDR1 SGDLS and CDR2 YYNGEE.

The chain couples TRBV18 to TRBJ2-5; the match to TRBD2 covers 7 bases. V dropped 3 bases and J dropped 4; count of bases not matched to a gene: 8. This CDR3 comprises 15 residues. The germline V gene has CDR1 KGHSH and CDR2 LQKENI. The CDR3 is CASSPGLTCGETQYF. CDR3 DNA: TGTGCCAGCTCACCGGGACTAACCTGTGGAGAGACCCAGTACTTC.

The table lists this clonotype with a few counts. The chain links TRBV20-1 to TRBJ2-7; D possibly uses TRBD1 or TRBD2 (5 bases each). This CDR3 spans 14 amino acids. V was cut by 0 bases and J by 3 bases, with 12 bases left in between. Per the germline V gene, CDR1 is DFQATT and CDR2 is SNEGSKA (reference sequence). The CDR3 bases are TGCAGTGCTAGAGATCAGGGAGACTTCTACGAGCAGTACTTC. Amino acid sequence: CSARDQGDFYEQYF.

This clonotype has ten or more counts. J is TRBJ2-2 and V is TRBV11-2; 9 bases are shared with TRBD1. The CDR3 runs to 16 residues. The ends lost 5 bases at V and 4 bases at J; junction bases unmatched: 8. Germline V gene sequence: CDR1 SGHAT, CDR2 FQNNGV. CDR3 coding DNA: TGTGCCAGCAGCGACCGGGACAGGGCTTTCACCGGGGAGCTGTTTTTT. Protein: CASSDRDRAFTGELFF.

This clonotype is medium-sized (0.01 to 0.1%). The rearrangement links TRBV5-6 to TRBJ1-1; D may be TRBD1 (6 bases). Trimming took 4 bases from V and 8 from J, leaving 12 bases between them. Germline V gene lookup returns CDR1 SGHDT and CDR2 YYEEEE. The CDR3 sequence is 12 residues long. The CDR3 sequence is CASSTWGQEAFF. The CDR3 DNA follows: TGTGCCAGCAGCACCTGGGGACAAGAAGCTTTCTTT.

This clonotype has ten or more counts. The V call is TRBV10-2, the J call TRBJ2-7, with 9 bases aligning to TRBD2. V lost 0 bases to trimming and J lost 2 bases; unmatched junction nucleotides: 5. The germline V gene has CDR1 WSHSY and CDR2 SAAADI. The length of the CDR3 is 16 residues. This CDR3 is CASSESFGGRAYEQYF. Here the CDR3 DNA reads TGCGCCAGCAGTGAGTCGTTTGGCGGGAGGGCCTACGAGCAGTACTTC.

This clonotype appeared many times. The rearrangement links TRBV7-8 to TRBJ2-5; D might be TRBD1 (5 bases). V dropped 1 base and J dropped 2 bases, with 5 bases sitting between them. This CDR3 contains 13 residues. CDR1 is SGHVS and CDR2 is FQNEAQ in the germline V gene. The CDR3 loop is CASSLGTQETQYF. In DNA form, the CDR3 reads TGTGCCAGCAGCTTAGGGACACAAGAGACCCAGTACTTC. The variable domain in full, completed from reference TRBV7-8 and TRBJ2-5, reads GAGVSQSPRYKVAKRGQDVALRCDPISGHVSLFWYQQALGQGPEFLTYFQNEAQLDKSGLPSDRFFAERPEGSVSTLKIQRTQQEDSAVYLCASSLGTQETQYFGPGTRLLVL.

The chain links TRBV27 to TRBJ2-7; TRBD2 matches 9 bases. The CDR3 runs 14 residues. With V trimmed by 3 bases and J by 2 bases, 2 bases remained unmatched. The V gene's germline CDR1 is MNHEY and CDR2 SMNVEV (reference sequence). The CDR3 nucleotides read TGTGCCAGCAGTTTTGGACTAGCGACCTACGAGCAGTACTTC. This codes for CASSFGLATYEQYF.

The sample holds many counts of this clonotype. The chain carries TRBV27 and TRBJ1-1; 10 bases fit TRBD1. The V and J ends lost 5 bases and 5 bases, in that order; junction bases with no gene match: 11. The CDR3 is 16 amino acids. The germline CDR1 and CDR2 sequences are MNHEY and SMNVEV (reference sequence). The CDR3 here is CASSTGTGVRGTEAFF. The CDR3 DNA follows: TGTGCCAGCAGTACGGGGACAGGGGTCCGGGGAACTGAAGCTTTCTTT.

This clonotype was recorded at least ten times. The J gene is TRBJ1-1, the V gene TRBV21-1. TRBV21-1 is a known pseudogene. The CDR3 totals 14 residues. In DNA, the CDR3 is TGTGCCAGCAGCGGTAGTGGGCAACAATTCGAAGCTTTCTTT. Translating it yields CASSGSGQQFEAFF.

The table lists this clonotype with many counts. The genes are TRBV5-5 and TRBJ2-4, with D possibly TRBD1 on 6 matching bases. Trimming took 0 bases from V and 10 from J, leaving 11 bases between them. The CDR3 contains 13 residues. Germline CDR1 reads SGHKS; CDR2 reads YYEKEE (reference sequence). CDR3 in DNA: TGTGCCAGCAGCTTGGAGATCACAGGGATTCAGTACTTC. Protein product: CASSLEITGIQYF.

This clonotype has only one observation. The chain couples TRBV20-1 to TRBJ2-7, with 7 bases that match TRBD2. CDR1 is DFQATT, CDR2 SNEGSKA, per germline (reference sequence). Trimming at V came to 6 bases and at J to 13 bases, leaving 21 bases not matched to a gene. This CDR3 spans 14 amino acids. In DNA, the CDR3 is TGCAGTGCCAAGGTGGGCGGGAGCTCCTACGAGCGATACTTC. Translating gives CSAKVGGSSYERYF.

This clonotype appeared many times. This chain joins TRBV7-9 and TRBJ2-3; 9 bases map to TRBD1. Germline V gives CDR1 SEHNR, CDR2 FQNEAQ (reference sequence). With 5 bases clipped from V and 1 base from J, the junction kept 4 bases outside the gene matches. CDR3 length: 15 residues. The CDR3 reads CASSHRDRGTDTQYF. CDR3 in DNA: TGTGCCAGCAGCCATCGGGACAGGGGCACAGATACGCAGTATTTT.

The rearrangement uses TRBV6-5 and TRBJ1-5, with no clear D. The V and J ends lost 5 bases and 4 bases respectively, with 9 bases between them. This CDR3 contains 13 residues. Germline V lookup: CDR1 MNHEY, CDR2 SVGAGI. Here the CDR3 reads CASSRERNQPQHF. The CDR3 region has the DNA TGTGCCAGCAGTCGGGAGAGGAATCAGCCCCAGCATTTT.

This clonotype was recorded at least ten times. The chain joins TRBV4-1 to TRBJ2-7; 7 bases line up with TRBD2. Germline V gene lookup returns CDR1 MGHRA and CDR2 YSYEKL. After removal of 3 bases from V and 0 bases from J, the junction contained 8 bases not matched to a gene. This CDR3 has 16 amino acids. The CDR3 reads CASSHANSGLSYEQYF. The CDR3 nucleotides are TGCGCCAGCAGCCATGCTAATAGCGGGCTCTCCTACGAGCAGTACTTC.